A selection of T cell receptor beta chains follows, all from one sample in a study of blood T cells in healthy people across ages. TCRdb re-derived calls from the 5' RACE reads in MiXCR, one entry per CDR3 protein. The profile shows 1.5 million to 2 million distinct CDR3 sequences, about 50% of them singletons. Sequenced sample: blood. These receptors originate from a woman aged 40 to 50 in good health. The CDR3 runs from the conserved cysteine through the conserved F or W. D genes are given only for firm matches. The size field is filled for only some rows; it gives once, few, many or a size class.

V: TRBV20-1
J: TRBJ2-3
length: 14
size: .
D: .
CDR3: CSARDMGITDTQYF
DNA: TGCAGTGCTAGAGATATGGGGATCACAGATACGCAGTATTTT

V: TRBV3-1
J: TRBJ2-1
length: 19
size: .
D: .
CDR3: CASSQRYGEVRGSQHKQFF
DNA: TGTGCCAGCAGCCAACGTTACGGAGAAGTCAGGGGTTCGCAGCATAAGCAGTTCTTC

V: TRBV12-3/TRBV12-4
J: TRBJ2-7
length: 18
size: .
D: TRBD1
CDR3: CASSLGLGQGGATYEQYF
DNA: TGTGCCAGCAGTTTGGGCCTGGGACAGGGTGGGGCGACATACGAGCAGTACTTC

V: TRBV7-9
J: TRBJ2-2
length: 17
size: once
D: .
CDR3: CASSLAWTASNTGELFF
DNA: TGTGCCAGCAGCTTAGCCTGGACGGCGTCGAACACCGGGGAGCTGTTTTTT

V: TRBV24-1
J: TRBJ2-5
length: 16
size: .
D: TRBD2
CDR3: CATSVRSGEKQETQYF
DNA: TGTGCCACCAGTGTAAGAAGCGGGGAAAAACAAGAGACCCAGTACTTC

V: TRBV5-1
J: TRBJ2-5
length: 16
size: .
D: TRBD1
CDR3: CASSMPDRGSQETQYF
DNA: TGCGCCAGCAGCATGCCTGACAGGGGGTCCCAAGAGACCCAGTACTTC

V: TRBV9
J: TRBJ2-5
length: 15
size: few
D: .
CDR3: CASSVGTDTGETQYF
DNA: TGTGCCAGCAGCGTAGGGACTGACACCGGGGAGACCCAGTACTTC

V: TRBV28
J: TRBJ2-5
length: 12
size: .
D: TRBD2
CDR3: CATSGGPREQYF
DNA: TGTGCCACGTCGGGAGGTCCACGAGAGCAGTACTTC

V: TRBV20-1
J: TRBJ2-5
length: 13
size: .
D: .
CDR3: CSAREGPRQTQYF
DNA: TGCAGTGCTAGAGAGGGACCACGACAGACCCAGTACTTC

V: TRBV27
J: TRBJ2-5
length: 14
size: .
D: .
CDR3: CASSLGNSQETRYF
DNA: TGTGCCAGCAGTTTAGGGAACAGCCAAGAGACCCGTTACTTC

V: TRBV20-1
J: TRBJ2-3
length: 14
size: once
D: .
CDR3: CSARSALFTDTQYF
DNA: TGCAGTGCCCGTTCGGCACTTTTCACAGATACGCAGTATTTT

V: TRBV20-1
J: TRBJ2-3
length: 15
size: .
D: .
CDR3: CSARRGPPASDTQYF
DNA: TGCAGTGCTAGACGGGGCCCTCCAGCCTCAGATACGCAGTATTTT

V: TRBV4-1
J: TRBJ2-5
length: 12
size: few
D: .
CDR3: CASSETQETQYF
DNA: TGCGCCAGCAGCGAAACGCAAGAGACCCAGTACTTC

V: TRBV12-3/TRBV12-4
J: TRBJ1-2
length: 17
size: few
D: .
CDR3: CASSPLAGSPLNYGYTF
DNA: TGTGCCAGCAGCCCATTAGCAGGGTCGCCACTTAACTATGGCTACACCTTC

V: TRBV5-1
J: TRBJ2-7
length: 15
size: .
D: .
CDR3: CASSLDGVPRYEQYF
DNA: TGCGCCAGCAGCTTGGACGGGGTCCCCCGCTACGAGCAGTACTTC

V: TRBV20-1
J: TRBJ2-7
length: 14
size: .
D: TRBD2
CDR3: CSASFGLASYEQYF
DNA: TGCAGTGCTAGTTTCGGACTAGCCTCCTACGAGCAGTACTTC

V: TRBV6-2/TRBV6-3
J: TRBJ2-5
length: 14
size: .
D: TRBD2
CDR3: CASSMTSGTHEQYF
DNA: TGTGCCAGCAGTATGACTAGCGGGACACATGAGCAGTACTTC

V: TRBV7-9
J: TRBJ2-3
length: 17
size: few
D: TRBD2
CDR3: CASSPSSGGVGTDTQYF
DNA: TGTGCCAGCAGCCCTTCTAGCGGGGGGGTAGGCACAGATACGCAGTATTTT

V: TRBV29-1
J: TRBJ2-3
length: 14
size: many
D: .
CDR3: CSTTGRSGGDTQYF
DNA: TGCAGCACCACGGGCAGGAGCGGAGGGGATACGCAGTATTTT

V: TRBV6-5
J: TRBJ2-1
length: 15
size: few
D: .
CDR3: CASSQRGSPYNEQFF
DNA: TGTGCCAGCAGCCAAAGGGGTAGCCCCTACAATGAGCAGTTCTTC